One sample yielded the 25 T cell receptor beta chains listed below, sequenced in a study of blood T cell repertoires in COVID-19. Assay: immunoSEQ multiplex PCR; the TCRdb copy retains only in-frame clones and omits some. The sample yields roughly 330,000 clones, roughly 83% seen once. The specimen was peripheral blood. These receptors were collected from a woman aged 45-65 years with acute or convalescent COVID-19.

The chain couples TRBV5-1 to TRBJ1-1, with 10 bases lining up with TRBD1. Germline loops: CDR1 SGHRS, CDR2 YFSETQ. V was pared by 4 bases and J by 4 bases, with 13 bases of the junction left unmatched. CDR3 length equals 17 residues. This CDR3 reads CASSTPAGQGGTTEAFF. The CDR3 DNA reads as TGCGCCAGCAGCACCCCAGCAGGACAGGGGGGGACCACTGAAGCTTTCTTT.

The chain employs TRBV15 and TRBJ2-1; 13 positions agree with TRBD2. The CDR3 spans 18 residues. The V and J ends lost 0 bases and 6 bases, in that order; junction bases with no gene match: 8. Germline values: CDR1 LNHNV, CDR2 YYDKDF (reference sequence). The CDR3 is CATSRERGLAGERNEQFF. Written as DNA, the CDR3 is TGTGCCACCAGCAGAGAGCGTGGACTAGCGGGAGAACGCAATGAGCAGTTCTTC. Based on the CDR3 plus reference TRBV15 and TRBJ2-1, the full variable domain is DAMVIQNPRYQVTQFGKPVTLSCSQTLNHNVMYWYQQKSSQAPKLLFHYYDKDFNNEADTPDNFQSRRPNTSFCFLDIRSPGLGDTAMYLCATSRERGLAGERNEQFFGPGTRLTVL.

The chain recombines TRBV7-9 with TRBJ2-5, with D perhaps TRBD2 (7 bases). In germline, CDR1 is SEHNR, CDR2 FQNEAQ (reference sequence). CDR3 length: 14 residues. V dropped 1 base and J dropped 5 bases, with 11 bases sitting between them. CDR3 loop: CASSLGGGAETQYF. As DNA, the CDR3 is TGTGCCAGCAGCTTAGGTGGGGGGGCGGAGACCCAGTACTTC.

The rearrangement joins TRBV5-1 to TRBJ1-2, with 7 bases that match TRBD1. CDR3 size: 14 residues. The trim removed 2 bases at V and 4 bases at J, leaving 5 bases unmatched. Germline V gives CDR1 SGHRS, CDR2 YFSETQ. CDR3 DNA: TGCGCCAGCAGCTTAGACAGGGCTGGCTATGGCTACACCTTC. This sequence encodes CASSLDRAGYGYTF. The variable domain in full, completed from reference TRBV5-1 and TRBJ1-2, reads KAGVTQTPRYLIKTRGQQVTLSCSPISGHRSVSWYQQTPGQGLQFLFEYFSETQRNKGNFPGRFSGRQFSNSRSEMNVSTLELGDSALYLCASSLDRAGYGYTFGSGTRLTVV.

J is TRBJ2-5 and V is TRBV6-2 or TRBV6-3; 11 bases are shared with TRBD2. Per the germline V gene, CDR1 is MNHEY and CDR2 is SVGEGT. This CDR3 region has 18 residues. V was clipped by 2 bases and J by 5 bases; unmatched bases: 13. CDR3 sequence reads: CASSYPKRSSGRWETQYF. The CDR3, as DNA: TGTGCCAGCAGTTACCCCAAGCGCTCTAGCGGGAGGTGGGAGACCCAGTACTTC.

V is TRBV28 and J is TRBJ1-2; no definite D call. The CDR3 covers 14 residues. Germline V CDR1 and CDR2: MDHEN, SYDVKM. The V end was cut by 7 bases, the J end by 4 bases, with 16 bases between. The CDR3 nucleotides are TGTGCCAGCACTCTGCAGCGAGAGGTCTATGGCTACACCTTC. This encodes CASTLQREVYGYTF.

V usage is TRBV18 and J usage is TRBJ1-2, with D maybe TRBD1 (6 bases). CDR1 is KGHSH, CDR2 LQKENI, per germline. The CDR3 runs 17 residues. V lost 1 base and J lost 7, with 22 bases in between. The CDR3 sequence: CASSPQQGRGIVGGYTF. As DNA, the CDR3 is TGTGCCAGCTCACCACAACAGGGAAGAGGAATAGTTGGTGGCTACACCTTC.

The rearrangement links TRBV7-2 to TRBJ1-1; TRBD1 matches at 9 bases. V trimming: 5 bases; J trimming: 1 base; junction bases outside the gene matches: 5. CDR3 length: 15 residues. CDR1 is SGHTA, CDR2 FQGNSA, per germline. CDR3 sequence reads: CASSVQGATNTEAFF. CDR3 nucleotide sequence: TGTGCCAGCAGCGTACAGGGGGCTACGAACACTGAAGCTTTCTTT. The full variable domain, rest sourced from reference TRBV7-2 and TRBJ1-1, is GAGVSQSPSNKVTEKGKDVELRCDPISGHTALYWYRQSLGQGLEFLIYFQGNSAPDKSGLPSDRFSAERTGGSVSTLTIQRTQQEDSAVYLCASSVQGATNTEAFFGQGTRLTVV.

This clone was seen only once. The chain employs TRBV7-6 and TRBJ1-4, with 9 bases that match TRBD1. This CDR3 has 14 residues. Trimming cost V 4 bases and J 5 bases; bases outside gene matches: 2. Germline V gene data show CDR1 as SGHVS and CDR2 as FNYEAQ. CDR3 region: CASSSGQGNEKLFF. The CDR3 DNA follows: TGTGCCAGCAGCTCGGGACAGGGAAATGAAAAACTGTTTTTT.

The chain joins TRBV27 to TRBJ2-5; D possibly corresponds to TRBD2 (5 bases). The CDR3 spans 15 residues. Between the trimmed V and J ends, which lost 2 bases and 4 bases, there was a span of 14 bases. The germline gives CDR1 MNHEY, CDR2 SMNVEV (reference sequence). The CDR3 region has the DNA TGTGCCAGCAGTTTAGAGGGTGGCCTTGGAGAGACCCAGTACTTC. Translated: CASSLEGGLGETQYF.

A few counts support this clone. The genes are TRBV5-1 and TRBJ2-3; TRBD2 agrees at 10 bases. This CDR3 has 16 amino acids. Germline lookup yields CDR1 SGHRS and CDR2 YFSETQ. J was trimmed by 6 bases and V by 4 bases; bases with no gene match: 11. Here the CDR3 reads CASSVRTSGEGDTQYF. In DNA form, the CDR3 reads TGCGCCAGCAGCGTCCGCACTAGCGGGGAGGGTGATACGCAGTATTTT.

The rearrangement links TRBV30 to TRBJ1-2; D is unclear. The CDR3 consists of 11 residues. V lost 6 bases and J 7 bases, leaving 12 bases between the germline ends. The germline gives CDR1 GTSNPN, CDR2 SVGIG (reference sequence). The CDR3 here is CACLPVRGYTF. The CDR3 coding sequence is TGTGCCTGCCTCCCCGTGCGTGGCTACACCTTC.

This clone was seen many times. The chain links TRBV2 to TRBJ1-1, with 10 bases lining up with TRBD1. The CDR3 contains 16 residues. Unmatched junction bases numbered 7, after V lost 6 bases and J lost 0 bases. CDR1 and CDR2 from the germline V gene are SNHLY and FYNNEI. The CDR3 loop reads CASRPGTGAMNTEAFF. In DNA, the CDR3 is TGTGCCAGCAGGCCCGGGACAGGGGCCATGAACACTGAAGCTTTCTTT.

This rearrangement joins TRBV18 to TRBJ1-2, with a possible D match to TRBD1 (5 bases). Trimming shortened V by 1 base and J by 6 bases, and 9 bases separated the two germline ends. Germline lookup yields CDR1 KGHSH and CDR2 LQKENI. The CDR3 length is 13 residues. The DNA of the CDR3 is TGTGCCAGCTCACCACAAGAAGGGGATGGCTACACCTTC. Translating gives CASSPQEGDGYTF.

The chain recombines TRBV28 with TRBJ1-1; tentative D call: TRBD1 (6 bases). The CDR3 runs to 12 residues. V lost 8 bases and J 3 bases, leaving 10 bases between the germline ends. Germline V CDR1 and CDR2: MDHEN, SYDVKM. The CDR3 region has the DNA TGTGCCAGCCCGGGACAAGACACTGAAGCTTTCTTT. Translation gives CASPGQDTEAFF. Filled out from reference TRBV28 and TRBJ1-1, the complete variable domain reads DVKVTQSSRYLVKRTGEKVFLECVQDMDHENMFWYRQDPGLGLRLIYFSYDVKMKEKGDIPEGYSVSREKKERFSLILESASTNQTSMYLCASPGQDTEAFFGQGTRLTVV.

This chain joins TRBV7-9 and TRBJ2-1; 13 nucleotides agree with TRBD2. The CDR3 is 15 amino acids. The germline V gene encodes CDR1 SEHNR and CDR2 FQNEAQ (reference sequence). Trimming cost V 2 bases and J 7 bases; bases outside gene matches: 2. The CDR3 bases are TGTGCCAGCAGCTTACGACTAGCGGGAGGAAATGAGCAGTTCTTC. The encoded protein is CASSLRLAGGNEQFF.

This chain links TRBV2 with TRBJ1-2; TRBD1 might be the D (6 bases). CDR3 length: 12 residues. CDR1 is SNHLY, CDR2 FYNNEI, per germline. Trimming cost V 7 bases and J 3 bases, with 9 bases left between them. The CDR3 spells CASKRTDYGYTF. The CDR3 nucleotides read TGTGCCAGCAAACGGACAGACTATGGCTACACCTTC. Drawing the rest from reference TRBV2 and TRBJ1-2, the complete variable domain is EPEVTQTPSHQVTQMGQEVILRCVPISNHLYFYWYRQILGQKVEFLVSFYNNEISEKSEIFDDQFSVERPDGSNFTLKIRSTKLEDSAMYFCASKRTDYGYTFGSGTRLTVV.

The chain recombines TRBV27 with TRBJ2-3; TRBD2 is a possible D gene (6 bases). CDR3 length equals 16 residues. The germline V and J ends were trimmed by 5 bases and 0 bases, with 15 bases remaining between them. Per germline, CDR1 MNHEY and CDR2 SMNVEV (reference sequence). CDR3 residues: CASSRTGGFSTDTQYF. CDR3 DNA: TGTGCCAGCAGTAGGACCGGGGGTTTTAGCACAGATACGCAGTATTTT.

This chain connects TRBV4-2 to TRBJ1-5; 8 bases match TRBD1. The CDR3 extends over 18 amino acids. J lost 2 bases, V lost 4 bases, and 13 bases had no gene match. Germline values: CDR1 LGHNA, CDR2 YNFKEQ. The CDR3 DNA follows: TGTGCCAGCAGCCTAACCCCGACAGGGGAGGGTGGCAATCAGCCCCAGCATTTT. Protein: CASSLTPTGEGGNQPQHF.

The chain couples TRBV19 to TRBJ1-5, with a tentative D call TRBD1 (5 bases). Germline V gene sequence: CDR1 LNHDA, CDR2 SQIVND (reference sequence). CDR3 length equals 14 residues. The germline V and J ends were trimmed by 3 bases and 7 bases, with 13 bases remaining between them. CDR3 in amino acids: CASSMVSGEQPQHF. The CDR3 DNA sequence: TGTGCCAGTAGTATGGTGTCGGGGGAACAGCCCCAGCATTTT.

This clone was counted once. V usage is TRBV5-1 and J usage is TRBJ2-1; possibly TRBD1 for D (8 bases). CDR3 size: 15 residues. Germline CDR1 is SGHRS and CDR2 is YFSETQ. Trimming stripped 4 bases from V and 2 bases from J, with 13 bases between. CDR3 residues: CASSPGGQAYNEQFF. The DNA for the CDR3 is TGCGCCAGCAGCCCGGGGGGACAGGCCTACAATGAGCAGTTCTTC.

The chain employs TRBV5-1 and TRBJ2-5; 8 nucleotides line up with TRBD2. Germline CDR1 SGHRS, CDR2 YFSETQ. The CDR3 covers 15 residues. V lost 0 bases and J lost 3; bases outside the gene matches: 4. This chain's CDR3 is CASSLGLRGEETQYF. CDR3 coding DNA: TGCGCCAGCAGCTTGGGCTTGCGGGGGGAAGAGACCCAGTACTTC. Combining the CDR3 with reference TRBV5-1 and TRBJ2-5 gives the whole variable domain KAGVTQTPRYLIKTRGQQVTLSCSPISGHRSVSWYQQTPGQGLQFLFEYFSETQRNKGNFPGRFSGRQFSNSRSEMNVSTLELGDSALYLCASSLGLRGEETQYFGPGTRLLVL.

J is TRBJ2-7 and V is TRBV7-2; 10 bases map to TRBD1. Trimming cost V 6 bases and J 2 bases; bases outside gene matches: 4. The CDR3 has 14 residues. Germline V CDR1 and CDR2: SGHTA, FQGNSA. CDR3 sequence: CASSRDRGPYEQYF. CDR3 bases: TGTGCCAGCAGTCGGGACAGGGGCCCCTACGAGCAGTACTTC.

The rearrangement uses TRBV20-1 and TRBJ1-1; 7 nucleotides agree with TRBD1. Germline assignment: CDR1 DFQATT and CDR2 SNEGSKA (reference sequence). V lost 6 bases to trimming and J lost 10 bases; unmatched junction nucleotides: 8. The CDR3 extends over 11 amino acids. The CDR3 nucleotides are TGCAGTGCCCGGGGACAGATGAGAGCTTTCTTT. Protein: CSARGQMRAFF.

Of note for this clone: Other nucleotide sequences in the sample specify the same CDR3. The rearrangement uses TRBV5-1 and TRBJ1-5, with TRBD1 matching over 9 bases. V lost 0 bases and J lost 7; bases outside the gene matches: 5. CDR1 is SGHRS and CDR2 is YFSETQ in the germline V gene. The CDR3 has 15 amino acids. The CDR3 is CASSLEGQGGQPQHF. The DNA of the CDR3 is TGCGCCAGCAGCTTGGAGGGACAGGGTGGCCAGCCCCAGCATTTT.